This T cell receptor beta chain was retrieved from a study of T cells in Graves' hyperthyroidism and ophthalmopathy. This clonotype was seen repeatedly, ten times or more. One junction end does not reproduce the germline sequence, and a read error may be involved. The CDR3 consists of 15 residues. Per the germline V gene, CDR1 is SGHAT and CDR2 is FQNNGV. The TCR beta CDR3 regions underwent amplification using RNA transcripts as the source. TCR CDR3 regions were first amplified by RT-PCR with HTBI primers. Each CDR3 protein is one row after TCRdb ran MiXCR on the multiplex PCR reads. The sample lists approximately 410,000 distinct CDR3 sequences, roughly 14% occurring once.

The source of this sequence is a man in his late teens or twenties with Graves' ophthalmopathy. The V and J genes are TRBV11-2 and TRBJ2-3; a weak D match, TRBD1 (5 bases). The sequenced material came from blood. CDR3: CAGSLEDSPTDTQYF. The CDR3 DNA reads TGTGCCGGCAGCCTAGAAGACAGCCCCACAGATACGCAGTATTTT. The full variable domain, with the rest looked up from reference TRBV11-2 and TRBJ2-3, is EAGVAQSPRYKIIEKRQSVAFWCNPISGHATLYWYQQILGQGPKLLIQFQNNGVVDDSQLPKDRFSAERLKGVDSTLKIQPAKLEDSAVYLCAGSLEDSPTDTQYFGPGTRLTVL.